The clone carrying this TCR beta chain was counted between two and nine times. No antigen is known for it. The sample holds other DNA sequences that translate to the same CDR3. The data stem from a study of shared clonotypes between healthy human individuals. Study-level information: Each donor's CD4 naive and CD4 memory cells filled three plates apiece, CD8 naive two, and CD8 memory one.

V was shortened by 2 bases and J by 0 bases, with 7 bases between the two germline ends. The CDR3 has 14 residues. Germline V gene lookup returns CDR1 MDHEN and CDR2 SYDVKM. Roughly 200 ng DNA, 25,000 to 30,000 T cell genomes, went into each sorted-subset replicate PCR. Method: immunoSEQ multiplex PCR; TCRdb's copy keeps in-frame clones and lacks some. The top ten clones hold about 1.5% of a sample with around 2,000,000 clones, 85% to 95% of them seen once. Terminally differentiated effector memory CD45RA+ cells were excluded by CCR7 positive selection of CD45RO-negative cells. Broader study findings: Naive subsets, compared against memory subsets, generally had larger estimated richness values. Clonotype sharing among donors likely depends on sequencing depth.

The sequenced material came from naive CD8+ T cells from PBMCs. This clonotype originated in a man younger than 30 in good health. Some clones in this sample may be carry-over from other donors' samples. The chain couples TRBV28 to TRBJ1-1; D unresolved. The CDR3 here is CASSLRAVNTEAFF. The CDR3, as DNA: TGTGCCAGCAGTTTACGGGCCGTGAACACTGAAGCTTTCTTT.